This TCR beta chain was found in a study of T cells after yellow fever vaccination (dated by TCRdb to about 2019). Regarding the study in general: Libraries from fractions with low cell numbers were prepared with the SMART-Seq v4 Ultra Low Input RNA kit. To follow T-cell clones before and after primary and booster YFV17D yellow fever vaccination, bulk TCR alpha and beta repertoires were sequenced over time. Two healthy male donors, one aged 18 to 29 and one aged 30 to 40 years, made up the cohort. Blood samples were taken at several timepoints before and after primary and secondary immunization, and bulk PBMC replicates and cell subsets were isolated. Overall study results and their limits: The secondary T-cell response was weaker than the primary response but faster, peaking on day 5 instead of day 15. Computational filtering was needed because FACS-sorted repertoires could contain abundant contaminating clonotypes from the bulk population. A small share of clonotypes was detected in both CD4 and CD8 compartments, with the overlap likely arising from convergent recombination. Because the study included only a couple of donors, the extent to which the findings can be generalized is limited. After the booster, most of the clones that had expanded following primary vaccination were detected again (roughly 96% of CD4 and around 90% of CD8), which suggests that memory was broadly maintained.

A note on this clonotype: The specificity of this receptor is unknown. No per-base quality is available; no much larger clone lies one base away.

The V end gives up 3 bases and the J end 3 bases, leaving 8 bases in the junction not matched to a gene. The germline V gene provides CDR1 KGHDR and CDR2 SFDVKD. Reading from cysteine to phenylalanine, the CDR3 counts 16 amino acids. Of the read, only the CDR3 DNA is kept; its 48 bases are in frame from base 1. The treatment or condition label of this sample denotes: live attenuated yellow fever vaccine strain. At each blood-draw timepoint, two biological replicates of bulk PBMCs were obtained. A standard Ficoll-Paque protocol was used to isolate PBMCs from peripheral blood. RNA was extracted with TriZol from bulk PBMCs, CD4 and CD8 fractions, and dextramer-positive and dextramer-negative fractions. TCR cDNA was made using 5'RACE template switching, a step that added a universal primer site and unique molecular identifiers. Priming for cDNA synthesis came from both the TCR alpha and TCR beta constant segments. Library amplification used two PCR steps, and the second PCR step added sample barcodes and sequencing adapters. Sequencing of libraries was performed on Illumina HiSeq 2500 (2x100 bp) or NovaSeq (2x150 bp). For the original study's pipeline: Reads were demultiplexed and collapsed into UMI consensus sequences with MIGEC, and V(D)J alignment was performed with MiXCR. Vaccine-responding clonotypes were defined with edgeR using replicate PBMC samples, requiring FDR below 0.01 and a log2 fold change above 5 up to day 15. Each bulk clonotype was labeled CD4 or CD8 based on which sequenced repertoire, CD4 or CD8, contained the clonotype at higher abundance. TCRdb trimmed public reads at Q25 via fastp, called clones via MiXCR and kept in-frame beta chains. Records with the same CDR3 protein are collapsed into one entry carrying the most frequent genes and DNA. The authors' filters were not applied to this entry. A total of about 630,000 distinct CDR3 sequences appear in this sample, 9% to 15% of them only once. Of the sample, under 15% is held by the ten largest clones.

Rearrangement joined TRBV24-1 to TRBJ2-3, with 7 middle bases fitting TRBD2. This sample comprised PBMCs, obtained on the day of the yellow fever booster vaccination. The source of this sequence is a man younger than 40 who received the YFV17D yellow fever vaccine. The CDR3 reads CATSDEREEKTDTQYF. In nucleotide form, the sequence is TGTGCCACCAGTGATGAACGGGAGGAGAAGACAGATACGCAGTATTTT.